This T cell receptor (beta chain) was observed in a study of OX40 agonist ivuxolimab in advanced cancers. Study information: Partial response was recorded in three patients: one hepatocellular carcinoma and two cutaneous melanoma cases.

Trimming took 5 bases from V and 3 from J, leaving 10 bases between them. The CDR3 consists of 12 residues. CDR1 and CDR2 (germline): SQVTM, ANQGSEA. Sequencing used immunoSEQ multiplex PCR; TCRdb keeps in-frame clones, though not all of them. Counted here are tens of thousands of clones, around 88% occurring once; the ten biggest clones make up approximately 0.6%. Here the sequenced sample was CD4+ or CD8+ T cells sorted from blood, taken in a trial of the OX40 agonist ivuxolimab. V gene TRBV29-1 combines with J gene TRBJ1-1, with no clear D. The TCR was taken from an adult with an advanced solid tumor such as melanoma, head and neck, liver or kidney cancer. CDR3 amino acids: CSVQEVYTEAFF. The DNA for the CDR3 is TGCAGCGTTCAGGAAGTTTACACTGAAGCTTTCTTT.